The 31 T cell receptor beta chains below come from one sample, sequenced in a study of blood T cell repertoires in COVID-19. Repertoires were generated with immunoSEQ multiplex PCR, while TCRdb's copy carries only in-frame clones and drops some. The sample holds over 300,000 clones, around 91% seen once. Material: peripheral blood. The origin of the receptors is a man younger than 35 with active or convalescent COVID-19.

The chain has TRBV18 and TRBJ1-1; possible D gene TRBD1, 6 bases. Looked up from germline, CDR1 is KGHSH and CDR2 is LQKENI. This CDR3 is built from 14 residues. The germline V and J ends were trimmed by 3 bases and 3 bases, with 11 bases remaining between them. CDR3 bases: TGTGCCAGCTCACCGCGACAGGATCACACTGAAGCTTTCTTT. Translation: CASSPRQDHTEAFF. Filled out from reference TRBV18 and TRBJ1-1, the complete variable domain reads NAGVMQNPRHLVRRRGQEARLRCSPMKGHSHVYWYRQLPEEGLKFMVYLQKENIIDESGMPKERFSAEFPKEGPSILRIQQVVRGDSAAYFCASSPRQDHTEAFFGQGTRLTVV.

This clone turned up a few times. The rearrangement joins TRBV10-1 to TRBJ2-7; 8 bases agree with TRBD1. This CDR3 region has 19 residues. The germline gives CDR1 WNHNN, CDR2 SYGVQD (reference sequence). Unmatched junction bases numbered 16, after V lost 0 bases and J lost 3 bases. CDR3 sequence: CASSESGTSATGARYEQYF. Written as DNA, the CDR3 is TGCGCCAGCAGTGAGTCAGGGACTTCGGCGACAGGGGCCCGCTACGAGCAGTACTTC.

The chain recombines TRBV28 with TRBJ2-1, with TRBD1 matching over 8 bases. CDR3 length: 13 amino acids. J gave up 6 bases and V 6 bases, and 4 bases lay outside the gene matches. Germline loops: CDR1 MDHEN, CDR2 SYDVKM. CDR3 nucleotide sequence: TGTGCCAGCAGATTAACAGGGGGCAATGAGCAGTTCTTC. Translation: CASRLTGGNEQFF.

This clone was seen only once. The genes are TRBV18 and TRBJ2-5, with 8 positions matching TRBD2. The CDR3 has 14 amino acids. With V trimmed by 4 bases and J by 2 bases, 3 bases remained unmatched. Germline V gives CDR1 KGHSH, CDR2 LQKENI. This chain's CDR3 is CASSQQRGQETQYF. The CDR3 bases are TGTGCCAGCTCACAACAGCGGGGGCAAGAGACCCAGTACTTC. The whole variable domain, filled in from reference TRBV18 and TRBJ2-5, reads NAGVMQNPRHLVRRRGQEARLRCSPMKGHSHVYWYRQLPEEGLKFMVYLQKENIIDESGMPKERFSAEFPKEGPSILRIQQVVRGDSAAYFCASSQQRGQETQYFGPGTRLLVL.

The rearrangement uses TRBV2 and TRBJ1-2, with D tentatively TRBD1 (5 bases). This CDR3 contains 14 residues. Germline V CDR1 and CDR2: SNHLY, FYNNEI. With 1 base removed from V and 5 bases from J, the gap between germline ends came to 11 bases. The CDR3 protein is CASSEERGGYGYTF. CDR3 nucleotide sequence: TGTGCCAGCAGTGAAGAAAGGGGTGGGTATGGCTACACCTTC.

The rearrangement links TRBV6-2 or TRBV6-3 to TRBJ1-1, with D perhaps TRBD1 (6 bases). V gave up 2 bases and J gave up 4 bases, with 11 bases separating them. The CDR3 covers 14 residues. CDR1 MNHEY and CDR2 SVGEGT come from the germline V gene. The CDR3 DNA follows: TGTGCCAGCAGTTACCAGGGGCGGGTCACTGAAGCTTTCTTT. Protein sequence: CASSYQGRVTEAFF.

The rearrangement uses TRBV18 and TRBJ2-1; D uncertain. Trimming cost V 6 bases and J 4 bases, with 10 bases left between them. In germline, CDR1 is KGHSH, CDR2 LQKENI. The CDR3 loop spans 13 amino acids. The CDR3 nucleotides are TGTGCCAGCTCCGGTATGTATTACAATGAGCAGTTCTTC. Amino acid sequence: CASSGMYYNEQFF.

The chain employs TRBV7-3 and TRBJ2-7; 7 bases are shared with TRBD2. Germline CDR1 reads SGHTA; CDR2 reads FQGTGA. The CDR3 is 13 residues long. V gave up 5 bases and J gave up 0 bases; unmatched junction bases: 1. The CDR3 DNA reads TGTGCCAGCAGCCCTAGCGGCTCCTACGAGCAGTACTTC. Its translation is CASSPSGSYEQYF. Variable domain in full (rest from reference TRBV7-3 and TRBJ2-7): GAGVSQTPSNKVTEKGKYVELRCDPISGHTALYWYRQSLGQGPEFLIYFQGTGAADDSGLPNDRFFAVRPEGSVSTLKIQRTERGDSAVYLCASSPSGSYEQYFGPGTRLTVT.

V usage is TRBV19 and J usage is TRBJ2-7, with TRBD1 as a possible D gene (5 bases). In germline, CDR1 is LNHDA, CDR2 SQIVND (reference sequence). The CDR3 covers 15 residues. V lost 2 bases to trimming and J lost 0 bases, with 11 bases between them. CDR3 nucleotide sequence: TGTGCCAGTAGTATACAGGGTACGAGCTCCTACGAGCAGTACTTC. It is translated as CASSIQGTSSYEQYF.

CDR3 DNA sequence: TGCGCCAGCAGCCCAGCGGGCCATCCTTTCTCCTATAATTCACCCCTCCACTTT. This sequence encodes CASSPAGHPFSYNSPLHF. V and J are TRBV5-1 and TRBJ1-6; D not resolved. The V end was cut by 4 bases, the J end by 0 bases, with 17 bases between. The CDR3 runs to 18 residues. CDR1 is SGHRS, CDR2 YFSETQ, per germline. Supplemented by reference TRBV5-1 and TRBJ1-6, the full variable domain reads KAGVTQTPRYLIKTRGQQVTLSCSPISGHRSVSWYQQTPGQGLQFLFEYFSETQRNKGNFPGRFSGRQFSNSRSEMNVSTLELGDSALYLCASSPAGHPFSYNSPLHFGNGTRLTVT.

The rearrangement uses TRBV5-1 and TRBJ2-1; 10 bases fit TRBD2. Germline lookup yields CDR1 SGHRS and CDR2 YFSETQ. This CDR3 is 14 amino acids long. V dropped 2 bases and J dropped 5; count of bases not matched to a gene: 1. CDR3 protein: CASSFLAGDNEQFF. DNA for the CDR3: TGCGCCAGCAGCTTCCTAGCGGGAGACAATGAGCAGTTCTTC.

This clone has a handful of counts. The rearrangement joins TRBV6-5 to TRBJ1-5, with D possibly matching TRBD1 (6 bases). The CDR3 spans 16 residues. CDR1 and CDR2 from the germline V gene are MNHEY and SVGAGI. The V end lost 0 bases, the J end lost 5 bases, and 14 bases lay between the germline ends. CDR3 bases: TGTGCCAGCAGTTACTCTTCAACAGGGAGAGATCAGCCCCAGCATTTT. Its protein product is CASSYSSTGRDQPQHF.

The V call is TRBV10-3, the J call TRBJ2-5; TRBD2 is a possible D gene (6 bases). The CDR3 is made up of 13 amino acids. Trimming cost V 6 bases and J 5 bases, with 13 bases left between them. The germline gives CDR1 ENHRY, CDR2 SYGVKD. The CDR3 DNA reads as TGTGCCATCAGGGGAGGAGGGCTGGAGACCCAGTACTTC. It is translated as CAIRGGGLETQYF.

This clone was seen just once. The chain's CDR3 is CASSLDSWETQYF. The CDR3 DNA reads as TGTGCCAGCAGCTTAGACAGTTGGGAGACCCAGTACTTC. The chain has TRBV13 and TRBJ2-5; no definite D call. V shed 1 base and J shed 5 bases, with 8 bases lying between them. The CDR3 is 13 amino acids. Per the germline V gene, CDR1 is PRHDT and CDR2 is FYEKMQ (reference sequence).

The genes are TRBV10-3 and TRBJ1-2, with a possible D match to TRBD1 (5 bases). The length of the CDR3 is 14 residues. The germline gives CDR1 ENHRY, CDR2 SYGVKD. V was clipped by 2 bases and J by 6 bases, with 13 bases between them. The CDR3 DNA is TGTGCCATCAGTGAGCCCGGGACTGGGGATGGCTACACCTTC. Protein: CAISEPGTGDGYTF.

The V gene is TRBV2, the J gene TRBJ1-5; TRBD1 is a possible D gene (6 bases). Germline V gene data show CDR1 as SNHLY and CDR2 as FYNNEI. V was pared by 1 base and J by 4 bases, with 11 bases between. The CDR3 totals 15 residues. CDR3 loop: CASSEGGPGNQPQHF. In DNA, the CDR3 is TGTGCCAGCAGTGAAGGGGGGCCGGGGAATCAGCCCCAGCATTTT.

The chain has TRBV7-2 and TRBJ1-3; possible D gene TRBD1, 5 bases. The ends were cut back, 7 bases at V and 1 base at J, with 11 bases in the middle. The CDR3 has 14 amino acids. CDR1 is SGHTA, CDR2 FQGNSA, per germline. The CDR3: CASTIRQSGNTIYF. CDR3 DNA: TGTGCCAGCACAATAAGACAGTCTGGAAACACCATATATTTT.

CDR3 DNA: TGTGCCAGCAGCACGCCGGGACTGGGCACAGATACGCAGTATTTT. Protein product: CASSTPGLGTDTQYF. This sequence joins TRBV7-8 and TRBJ2-3; TRBD2 might be the D (6 bases). Germline lookup yields CDR1 SGHVS and CDR2 FQNEAQ. V lost 5 bases and J lost 1, with 13 bases in between. This CDR3 contains 15 residues.

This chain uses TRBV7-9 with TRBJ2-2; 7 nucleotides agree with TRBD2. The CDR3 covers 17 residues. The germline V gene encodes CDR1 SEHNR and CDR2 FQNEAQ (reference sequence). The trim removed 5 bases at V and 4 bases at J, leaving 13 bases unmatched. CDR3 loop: CASSPLGLGEGTGELFF. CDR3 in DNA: TGTGCCAGCAGCCCCCTCGGACTAGGGGAGGGCACCGGGGAGCTGTTTTTT.

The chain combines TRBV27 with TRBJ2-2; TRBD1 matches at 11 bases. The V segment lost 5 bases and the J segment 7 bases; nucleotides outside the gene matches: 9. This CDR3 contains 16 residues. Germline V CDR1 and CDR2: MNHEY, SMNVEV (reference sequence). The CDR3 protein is CASSPWTGGVGGELFF. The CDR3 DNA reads TGTGCCAGCAGTCCCTGGACAGGGGGCGTTGGCGGGGAGCTGTTTTTT.

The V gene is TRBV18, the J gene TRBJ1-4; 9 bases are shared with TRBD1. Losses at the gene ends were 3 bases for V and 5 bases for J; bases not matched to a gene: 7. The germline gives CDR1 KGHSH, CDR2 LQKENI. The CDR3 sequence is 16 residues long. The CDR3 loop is CASSPIMGTGNEKLFF. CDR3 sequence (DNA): TGTGCCAGCTCACCTATCATGGGGACAGGGAATGAAAAACTGTTTTTT.

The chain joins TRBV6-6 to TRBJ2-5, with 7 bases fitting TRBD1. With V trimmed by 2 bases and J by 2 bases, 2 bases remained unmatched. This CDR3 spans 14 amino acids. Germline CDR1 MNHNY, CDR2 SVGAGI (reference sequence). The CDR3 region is CASSYRRGQETQYF. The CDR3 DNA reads TGTGCCAGCAGTTACCGCAGGGGGCAAGAGACCCAGTACTTC.

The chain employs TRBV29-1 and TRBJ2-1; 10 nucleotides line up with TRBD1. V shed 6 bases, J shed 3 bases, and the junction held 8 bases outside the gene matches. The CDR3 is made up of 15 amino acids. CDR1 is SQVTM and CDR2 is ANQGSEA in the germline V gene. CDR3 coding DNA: TGCAGCGTCAGTCTGTGGGACAGGGGCTACAATGAGCAGTTCTTC. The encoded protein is CSVSLWDRGYNEQFF.

In nucleotides, the CDR3 is TGTGCCAGCAGCCAGAGGGGGCGCGAGCAGTACTTC. The encoded protein is CASSQRGREQYF. The chain has TRBV4-2 and TRBJ2-7; 7 bases line up with TRBD1. This CDR3 has 12 amino acids. CDR1 LGHNA and CDR2 YNFKEQ come from the germline V gene. V lost 3 bases to trimming and J lost 6 bases; unmatched junction nucleotides: 2.

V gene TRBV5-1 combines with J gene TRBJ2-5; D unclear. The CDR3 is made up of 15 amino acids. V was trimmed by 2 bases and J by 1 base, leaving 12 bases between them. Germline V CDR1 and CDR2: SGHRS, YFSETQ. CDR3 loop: CASSLGSSSQETQYF. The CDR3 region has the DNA TGCGCCAGCAGCTTAGGTAGTAGCTCCCAAGAGACCCAGTACTTC.

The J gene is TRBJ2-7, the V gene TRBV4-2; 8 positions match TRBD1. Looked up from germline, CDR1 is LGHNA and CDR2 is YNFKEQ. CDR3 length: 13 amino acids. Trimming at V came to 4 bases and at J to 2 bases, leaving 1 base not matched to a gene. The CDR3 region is CASSRTGPYEQYF. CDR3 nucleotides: TGTGCCAGCAGCCGGACAGGGCCCTACGAGCAGTACTTC.

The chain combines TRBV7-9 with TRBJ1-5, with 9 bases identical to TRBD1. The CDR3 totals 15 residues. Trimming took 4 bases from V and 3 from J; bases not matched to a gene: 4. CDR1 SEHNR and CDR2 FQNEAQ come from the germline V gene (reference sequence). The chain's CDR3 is CASSYGQGTNQPQHF. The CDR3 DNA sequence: TGTGCCAGCAGCTACGGACAGGGGACCAATCAGCCCCAGCATTTT.

In DNA form, the CDR3 reads TGTGCCAGCAGCACCGGGACACCCGATCAGCCCCAGCATTTT. Translated, it gives CASSTGTPDQPQHF. This sequence joins TRBV5-4 and TRBJ1-5, with D maybe TRBD1 (6 bases). The germline V gene encodes CDR1 SGHNT and CDR2 YYREEE (reference sequence). Trimming stripped 4 bases from V and 5 bases from J, with 13 bases between. This CDR3 spans 14 amino acids.

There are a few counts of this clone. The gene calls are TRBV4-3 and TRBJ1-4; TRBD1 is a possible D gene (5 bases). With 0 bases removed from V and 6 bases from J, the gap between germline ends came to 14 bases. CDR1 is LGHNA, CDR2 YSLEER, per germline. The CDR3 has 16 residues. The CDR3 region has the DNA TGCGCCAGCAGCCAAGAGGGGAGGACGGGGGATGAAAAACTGTTTTTT. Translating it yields CASSQEGRTGDEKLFF.

In nucleotides, the CDR3 is TGCAGCGTTCCGGGACAGGGGGCGCCCGGCTACACCTTC. Protein: CSVPGQGAPGYTF. V usage is TRBV29-1 and J usage is TRBJ1-2; TRBD1 matches 12 bases. The V gene end was trimmed by 5 bases and the J gene end by 8 bases; junction bases not matched to a gene: 6. The CDR3 consists of 13 residues. Germline CDR1 and CDR2: SQVTM and ANQGSEA.

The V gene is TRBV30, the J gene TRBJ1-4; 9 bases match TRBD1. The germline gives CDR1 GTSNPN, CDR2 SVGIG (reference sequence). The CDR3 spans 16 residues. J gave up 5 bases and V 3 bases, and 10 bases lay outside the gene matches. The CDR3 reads CAWRERTTGGNEKLFF. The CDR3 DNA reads TGTGCCTGGAGAGAGCGAACCACAGGGGGCAATGAAAAACTGTTTTTT.